This TCR beta chain was sequenced in a study of blood T cell repertoires in COVID-19. The CDR3 contains 15 residues. Germline values: CDR1 SNHLY, CDR2 FYNNEI. The trim removed 8 bases at V and 7 bases at J, leaving 15 bases unmatched. Method: immunoSEQ multiplex PCR; TCRdb's copy keeps in-frame clones and lacks some. The table has roughly 250,000 clones, about 87% seen once. The sample comprised peripheral blood. This receptor was identified in a woman in her thirties or forties with acute or convalescent COVID-19. The chain employs TRBV2 and TRBJ1-2; TRBD1 matches 8 bases. This CDR3 is CASHRRSGGIGGYTF. In DNA form, the CDR3 reads TGTGCCAGCCACAGGAGGTCAGGGGGCATCGGTGGCTACACCTTC.